The T cell receptor (beta chain) under discussion was sequenced for a study of T cells in localized non-small cell lung cancer. The V gene end was trimmed by 3 bases and the J gene end by 8 bases; junction bases not matched to a gene: 15. This CDR3 contains 19 residues. Germline CDR1 MGHRA, CDR2 YSYEKL. This clone occurred a few times. Its antigen is currently unknown. Data came from immunoSEQ multiplex PCR; TCRdb stores just in-frame clones and leaves some out. The top ten clones hold 4.7% of a sample with about 64,000 clones, roughly 76% of them seen once. Study-wide findings and caveats: Heterogeneity remains possible because sequencing was limited to only one tumor region. A denser population of T cells in blood accompanied longer overall survival.

The genes are TRBV4-1 and TRBJ2-1, with TRBD2 matching over 14 bases. The sample in question was PBMCs, obtained before any cancer treatment. The clonotype originates from a man aged 35 to 70 with stage II lung adenocarcinoma. This CDR3 is CASSQPRLAGGVPNDEQFF. The CDR3 region has the DNA TGCGCCAGCAGCCAGCCAAGACTAGCGGGAGGGGTCCCCAATGATGAGCAGTTCTTC.